These T cell receptor beta chains were read from a single sample in a study of cytomegalovirus exposure and HLA in healthy donors. Clones were read by immunoSEQ multiplex PCR, and TCRdb kept only the in-frame ones, dropping some. The table includes fewer than 150,000 clones, roughly 78% detected once. The sample comprised PBMCs. These receptors were taken from a man aged 25-45 years in good health and CMV-seronegative. Both conserved end residues are part of each CDR3. Each record gives: D gene, J gene, clone size, V gene, CDR3 protein, CDR3 DNA. A D gene is named only where the DNA matches it firmly. Clone size, where shown, is once, few, many, or a class for clones that have expanded.

>NA|TRBJ2-7|few|TRBV5-5
CASSSSWALYEQYF
TGTGCCAGCAGCTCGTCGTGGGCCCTCTACGAGCAGTACTTC
>NA|TRBJ2-3|NA|TRBV28
CASGLMRITDTQYF
TGTGCCAGCGGACTCATGCGTATCACAGATACGCAGTATTTT
>NA|TRBJ2-5|NA|TRBV6-4
CASSGTTLGRQETQYF
TGTGCCAGCAGTGGTACCACATTAGGGAGACAAGAGACCCAGTACTTC
>TRBD1|TRBJ2-7|NA|TRBV19
CASRGDRGVSYEQYF
TGTGCCAGTAGGGGGGACAGGGGCGTCTCCTACGAGCAGTACTTC
>NA|TRBJ1-5|NA|TRBV6-1
CASSGLSNQPQHF
TGTGCCAGCAGTGGACTTAGCAATCAGCCCCAGCATTTT
>NA|TRBJ1-1|NA|TRBV27
CASSPPGMWRAFF
TGTGCCAGCAGTCCCCCAGGAATGTGGCGAGCTTTCTTT
>TRBD1|TRBJ2-1|NA|TRBV29-1
CSVGQGGFF
TGCAGCGTGGGACAGGGTGGGTTCTTC
>NA|TRBJ1-2|NA|TRBV5-4
CASSLAGANYGYTF
TGTGCCAGCAGCTTGGCCGGAGCAAACTATGGCTACACCTTC
>TRBD1|TRBJ2-7|NA|TRBV10-1
CASSPGQGVFYEQYF
TGCGCCAGCAGCCCTGGACAGGGGGTATTCTACGAGCAGTACTTC
>TRBD2|TRBJ2-5|NA|TRBV28
CAIGLAGAETQYF
TGTGCCATCGGACTAGCGGGAGCGGAGACCCAGTACTTC
>NA|TRBJ2-7|NA|TRBV28
CASSSSLPRGREQYF
TGTGCCAGCAGTTCTTCACTACCCCGAGGTCGCGAGCAGTACTTC
>NA|TRBJ1-1|NA|TRBV25-1
CASSGRNTEAFF
TGTGCCAGCAGTGGTAGGAACACTGAAGCTTTCTTT
>TRBD1|TRBJ2-7|NA|TRBV29-1
CSVEVQGAYEQYF
TGCAGCGTTGAAGTTCAGGGGGCCTACGAGCAGTACTTC
>NA|TRBJ2-3|NA|TRBV30
CAWSVPAERGQYF
TGTGCCTGGAGTGTACCGGCCGAGAGAGGGCAGTATTTT
>NA|TRBJ1-6|NA|TRBV29-1
CSVEGDGSLHF
TGCAGCGTTGAGGGAGACGGTTCCCTCCACTTT
>NA|TRBJ2-7|NA|TRBV5-1
CASSLGQQQYF
TGCGCCAGCAGCTTGGGACAGCAGCAGTACTTC
>TRBD1|TRBJ2-5|NA|TRBV5-1
CASSRKVDRERETQYF
TGCGCCAGCAGTCGGAAGGTAGACAGGGAAAGGGAGACCCAGTACTTC
>NA|TRBJ2-1|NA|TRBV5-1
CASSLGSKNEQFF
TGCGCCAGCAGCTTGGGCAGTAAAAATGAGCAGTTCTTC
>NA|TRBJ1-4|NA|TRBV6-6
CASTLNEKLFF
TGTGCCAGCACCCTTAATGAAAAACTGTTTTTT
>NA|TRBJ2-5|once|TRBV5-1
CASSLDSGQETQYF
TGCGCCAGCAGCTTAGATAGCGGACAAGAGACCCAGTACTTC
>NA|TRBJ2-2|NA|TRBV27
CASSLSGNTGELFF
TGTGCCAGCAGTTTATCCGGGAACACCGGGGAGCTGTTTTTT
>NA|TRBJ2-3|NA|TRBV5-1
CASSQGVPTDTQYF
TGCGCCAGCAGCCAAGGGGTCCCCACAGATACGCAGTATTTT
>TRBD2|TRBJ2-1|NA|TRBV11-2
CASSLERGARYNEQFF
TGTGCCAGCAGCTTAGAGCGGGGGGCACGGTACAATGAGCAGTTCTTC
>NA|TRBJ2-3|NA|TRBV5-1
CASSLGKKLTDTQYF
TGCGCCAGCAGCTTGGGCAAGAAACTCACAGATACGCAGTATTTT
>NA|TRBJ1-5|few|TRBV6-1
CASSERQGTYYNQPQHF
TGTGCCAGCAGTGAGAGGCAGGGGACATACTACAATCAGCCCCAGCATTTT
>NA|TRBJ2-5|once|TRBV5-4
CASSLAVQETQYF
TGTGCCAGCAGCTTGGCGGTCCAAGAGACCCAGTACTTC
>TRBD1|TRBJ1-2|once|TRBV6-5
CASSRDSNYGYTF
TGTGCCAGCAGCCGGGACAGTAACTATGGCTACACCTTC
>TRBD1|TRBJ2-7|NA|TRBV5-1
CASSLADRGYEQYF
TGCGCCAGCAGCTTGGCAGACAGGGGCTACGAGCAGTACTTC